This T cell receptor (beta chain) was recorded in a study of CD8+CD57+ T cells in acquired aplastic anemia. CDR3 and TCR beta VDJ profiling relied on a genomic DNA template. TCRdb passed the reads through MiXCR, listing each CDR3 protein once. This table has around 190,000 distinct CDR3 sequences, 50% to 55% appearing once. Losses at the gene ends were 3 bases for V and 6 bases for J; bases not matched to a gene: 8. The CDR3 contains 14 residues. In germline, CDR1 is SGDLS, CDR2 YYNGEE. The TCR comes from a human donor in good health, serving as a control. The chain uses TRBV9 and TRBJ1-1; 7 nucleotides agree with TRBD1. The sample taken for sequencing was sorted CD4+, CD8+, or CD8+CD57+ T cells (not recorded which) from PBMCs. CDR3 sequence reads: CASSGGTANAEAFF. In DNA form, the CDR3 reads TGTGCCAGCAGCGGTGGGACAGCCAACGCTGAAGCTTTCTTT.